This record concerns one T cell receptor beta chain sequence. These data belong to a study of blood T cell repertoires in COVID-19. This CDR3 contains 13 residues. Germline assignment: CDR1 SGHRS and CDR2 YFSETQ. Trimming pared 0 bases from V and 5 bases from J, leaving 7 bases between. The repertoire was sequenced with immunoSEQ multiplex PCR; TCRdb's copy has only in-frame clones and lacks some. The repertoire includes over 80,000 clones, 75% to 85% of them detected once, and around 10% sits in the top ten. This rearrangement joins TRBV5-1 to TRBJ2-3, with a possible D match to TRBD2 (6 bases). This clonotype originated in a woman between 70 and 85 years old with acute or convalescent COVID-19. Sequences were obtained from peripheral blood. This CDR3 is CASSLAGGDTQYF. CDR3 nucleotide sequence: TGCGCCAGCAGCTTGGCCGGGGGAGATACGCAGTATTTT.